This T cell receptor (beta chain) was recorded in a study of shared clonotypes between healthy human individuals. Sequenced by immunoSEQ multiplex PCR; TCRdb stores in-frame clones only, minus some. The table lists roughly 2,000,000 clones, just under 95% of them singletons, with about 1.6% in the top ten. As defined, naive CD8 cells were CD45RO-negative and positively selected for CCR7, with terminally differentiated effector memory CD45RA+ cells excluded. The sequence derives from a man aged 18 to 30 in good health. Some clones in this sample may be carry-over from other donors' samples. The sequencing input was naive CD8+ T cells from PBMCs.

The CDR3: CASSPRWGERGEQFF. DNA for the CDR3: TGTGCCAGCAGCCCCCGGTGGGGAGAGAGGGGTGAGCAGTTCTTC. The rearrangement joins TRBV7-2 to TRBJ2-1; D tentatively fits TRBD1 or TRBD2 (5 bases each). Looked up from germline, CDR1 is SGHTA and CDR2 is FQGNSA. The CDR3 extends over 15 amino acids. V was pared by 5 bases and J by 9 bases, with 20 bases between.